These 9 T cell receptor beta chains came from one sample sequenced in a study of T cell responses to AZD1222 COVID-19 vaccine. The data were produced by immunoSEQ multiplex PCR, yet TCRdb's version contains in-frame clones alone and is incomplete. The sample contains 4,500 or so clones, roughly 90% of which appear only once. The material was peripheral blood, obtained 28 days after the second AZD1222 dose. These receptor sequences come from an adult who received the AZD1222 COVID-19 vaccine.

The CDR3 protein is CASRKGGVNSPLHF. In DNA form, the CDR3 reads TGTGCCAGCAGGAAGGGGGGGGTAAATTCACCCCTCCACTTT. J is TRBJ1-6 and V is TRBV6-5; maybe TRBD1 (6 bases). Germline V gene data show CDR1 as MNHEY and CDR2 as SVGAGI. This CDR3 region has 14 residues. Trimming took off 6 bases at V and 7 bases at J, with 13 bases between the two ends.

CDR3 sequence: CASSPHGPTGELFF. CDR3 bases: TGTGCCAGCAGTCCACACGGACCCACCGGGGAGCTGTTTTTT. The chain couples TRBV9 to TRBJ2-2; no clear D gene. V was trimmed by 5 bases and J by 4 bases, leaving 12 bases between them. This CDR3 comprises 14 residues. Germline loops: CDR1 SGDLS, CDR2 YYNGEE.

This chain uses TRBV6-5 with TRBJ2-3; no firm D call. Germline V gene sequence: CDR1 MNHEY, CDR2 SVGAGI. V lost 7 bases, J lost 2 bases, and 16 bases lay in between. The CDR3 extends over 15 amino acids. The CDR3 region has the DNA TGTGCCAGCAACCAGAGGCAAACCCACACAGATACGCAGTATTTT. It specifies CASNQRQTHTDTQYF.

J is TRBJ1-3 and V is TRBV27; D unclear. V lost 6 bases, J lost 1 base, and 7 bases lay in between. The CDR3 runs 13 residues. Per the germline V gene, CDR1 is MNHEY and CDR2 is SMNVEV (reference sequence). CDR3 nucleotides: TGTGCCAGCAGGACATCTTCTGGAAACACCATATATTTT. Translated, it gives CASRTSSGNTIYF.

The chain links TRBV18 to TRBJ2-7; D gene ambiguous. The CDR3 consists of 13 residues. V was clipped by 0 bases and J by 4 bases, with 7 bases between them. CDR1 is KGHSH, CDR2 LQKENI, per germline. CDR3 amino acids: CASSPPSAYEQYF. CDR3 nucleotide sequence: TGTGCCAGCTCACCACCTTCGGCGTACGAGCAGTACTTC. Using reference TRBV18 and TRBJ2-7 for the parts outside the CDR3, the full variable domain is NAGVMQNPRHLVRRRGQEARLRCSPMKGHSHVYWYRQLPEEGLKFMVYLQKENIIDESGMPKERFSAEFPKEGPSILRIQQVVRGDSAAYFCASSPPSAYEQYFGPGTRLTVT.

This clone was observed once. The rearrangement uses TRBV15 and TRBJ2-7; D possibly matches TRBD1 or TRBD2 (5 bases each). CDR1 and CDR2 from the germline V gene are LNHNV and YYDKDF (reference sequence). The V end was cut by 5 bases, the J end by 0 bases, with 17 bases between. The CDR3 sequence is 16 residues long. CDR3 nucleotide sequence: TGTGCCACCAGCTCAACCGGGACCGTCAACTCCTACGAGCAGTACTTC. Its translation is CATSSTGTVNSYEQYF.

The rearrangement uses TRBV4-3 and TRBJ1-5; the D is unclear. Trimming took off 1 base at V and 10 bases at J, with 17 bases between the two ends. The length of the CDR3 is 15 residues. The germline V gene encodes CDR1 LGHNA and CDR2 YSLEER. In DNA form, the CDR3 reads TGCGCCAGCAGCCAAGGCGTCGGCTTACAAACCCCCCAGCATTTT. As protein: CASSQGVGLQTPQHF.

The J gene is TRBJ2-1, the V gene TRBV9, with D maybe TRBD1 (6 bases). This CDR3 comprises 15 residues. Trimming left V 3 bases short and J 8 bases short, with 18 bases between. In germline, CDR1 is SGDLS, CDR2 YYNGEE. In DNA, the CDR3 is TGTGCCAGCAGCGGGCACAGGGATTCTTTCCATGAGCAGTTCTTC. Its translation: CASSGHRDSFHEQFF.

The rearrangement joins TRBV24-1 to TRBJ2-2; D possibly corresponds to TRBD1 (7 bases). Germline loops: CDR1 KGHDR, CDR2 SFDVKD. Trimming pared 4 bases from V and 7 bases from J, leaving 12 bases between. The CDR3 totals 14 residues. CDR3 protein: CATSDSGGGGELFF. The CDR3 region has the DNA TGTGCCACCAGTGACTCAGGGGGAGGCGGGGAGCTGTTTTTT.